The rows below give T cell receptor beta chains drawn from one sample of a study of blood T cell repertoires in COVID-19. Libraries were prepared by immunoSEQ multiplex PCR; TCRdb keeps only in-frame clonotypes and omits some of them. This table holds about 140,000 clones, about four fifths found once. The sequenced material came from peripheral blood. Receptors originate from a woman aged 55-70 years with acute or convalescent COVID-19. Both conserved end residues are part of each CDR3. D genes are given only for firm matches. Expanded clones are given a class, and other clones once, few, many or no size at all.

TRBD2,TRBJ2-3,once,TRBV4-1,CASSQGLLAGGPYTDTQYF,TGCGCCAGCAGCCAAGGATTACTAGCGGGAGGACCCTACACAGATACGCAGTATTTT
NA,TRBJ2-7,NA,TRBV2,CASIEATDSYEQYF,TGTGCCAGCATCGAGGCGACAGACTCCTACGAGCAGTACTTC
NA,TRBJ2-2,NA,TRBV28,CASTTGTGELFF,TGTGCCAGCACTACTGGCACCGGGGAGCTGTTTTTT
TRBD1,TRBJ2-2,NA,TRBV5-4,CASSKSPQGANTGELFF,TGTGCCAGCAGTAAATCCCCACAGGGGGCGAACACCGGGGAGCTGTTTTTT
NA,TRBJ1-3,few,TRBV18,CASSPTTGPTGNTIYF,TGTGCCAGCTCACCCACCACAGGGCCCACTGGAAACACCATATATTTT
NA,TRBJ2-1,NA,TRBV5-1,CASSLRRSSYNEQFF,TGCGCCAGCAGCTTACGGCGGAGCTCCTACAATGAGCAGTTCTTC
TRBD1,TRBJ1-2,NA,TRBV3-1/TRBV3-2,CASSQKQGAIGYTF,TGTGCCAGCAGCCAAAAGCAGGGGGCGATTGGCTACACCTTC
NA,TRBJ2-7,NA,TRBV15,CATSFGEYYEQYF,TGTGCCACCAGCTTTGGAGAATACTACGAGCAGTACTTC
TRBD2,TRBJ2-1,NA,TRBV4-3,CASSQDGTSANEQFF,TGCGCCAGCAGCCAAGATGGGACTAGCGCAAATGAGCAGTTCTTC
TRBD2,TRBJ2-3,NA,TRBV28,CASRRTSGRGDTQYF,TGTGCCAGCAGACGTACTAGCGGGAGGGGGGATACGCAGTATTTT
TRBD2,TRBJ2-1,NA,TRBV28,CASRRLASGRVSSYNEQFF,TGTGCCAGCAGGCGGTTGGCTAGCGGGAGGGTTAGCTCCTACAATGAGCAGTTCTTC
NA,TRBJ2-1,NA,TRBV3-1/TRBV3-2,CASSQGTAYNEQFF,TGTGCCAGCAGCCAAGGGACAGCCTACAATGAGCAGTTCTTC
TRBD2,TRBJ2-1,few,TRBV12-5,CASGSPAGTTVYNEQFF,TGTGCTAGTGGTTCTCCGGCCGGGACTACCGTTTACAATGAGCAGTTCTTC
TRBD1,TRBJ2-7,few,TRBV6-5,CASSYSRQGAKQYF,TGTGCCAGCAGTTACTCGCGACAGGGGGCGAAACAGTACTTC
NA,TRBJ2-1,few,TRBV11-2,CASSFSRANEQFF,TGTGCCAGCAGCTTCTCCAGGGCCAATGAGCAGTTCTTC
TRBD1,TRBJ1-1,NA,TRBV24-1,CATRTGDSEAFF,TGTGCCACCAGAACAGGGGACTCTGAAGCTTTCTTT
NA,TRBJ1-5,NA,TRBV21-1,CASSTIEGQGTGNQPQHF,TGTGCCAGCAGCACCATAGAGGGACAGGGGACGGGGAATCAGCCCCAGCATTTT
NA,TRBJ1-2,few,TRBV7-9,CASSILEGYGYTF,TGTGCCAGCAGCATCCTAGAAGGCTATGGCTACACCTTC
NA,TRBJ2-5,once,TRBV7-2,CASSFPDRMAQETQYF,TGTGCCAGCAGCTTCCCTGACAGGATGGCCCAAGAGACCCAGTACTTC
NA,TRBJ2-7,NA,TRBV5-6,CASSYYSYEQYF,TGTGCCAGCAGCTACTACTCCTACGAGCAGTACTTC
TRBD1,TRBJ2-1,few,TRBV27,CASSLYGTGGNEQFF,TGTGCCAGCAGTTTATACGGGACAGGGGGTAATGAGCAGTTCTTC
TRBD2,TRBJ2-7,NA,TRBV2,CASSEGLLAGGYEQYF,TGTGCCAGCAGTGAAGGTCTGCTAGCGGGTGGCTACGAGCAGTACTTC
NA,TRBJ1-2,NA,TRBV10-3,CAIRRTANYGYTF,TGTGCCATCCGACGGACAGCTAACTATGGCTACACCTTC
NA,TRBJ2-2,NA,TRBV9,CASSVGTEYTGELFF,TGTGCCAGCAGCGTAGGGACAGAATACACCGGGGAGCTGTTTTTT
TRBD2,TRBJ2-5,NA,TRBV7-9,CASSLALTREGRGETQYF,TGTGCCAGCAGCCTAGCTTTGACGCGGGAGGGCCGAGGAGAGACCCAGTACTTC
TRBD1,TRBJ1-6,NA,TRBV4-1,CASSPPDRGNSPLHF,TGCGCCAGCAGCCCCCCGGACAGGGGCAATTCACCCCTCCACTTT
NA,TRBJ1-3,NA,TRBV5-5,CASSLATGRNTIYF,TGTGCCAGCAGCTTGGCCACAGGAAGAAACACCATATATTTT
NA,TRBJ2-2,NA,TRBV6-5,CASTPTGKRGELFF,TGTGCCAGCACCCCCACCGGGAAACGCGGGGAGCTGTTTTTT